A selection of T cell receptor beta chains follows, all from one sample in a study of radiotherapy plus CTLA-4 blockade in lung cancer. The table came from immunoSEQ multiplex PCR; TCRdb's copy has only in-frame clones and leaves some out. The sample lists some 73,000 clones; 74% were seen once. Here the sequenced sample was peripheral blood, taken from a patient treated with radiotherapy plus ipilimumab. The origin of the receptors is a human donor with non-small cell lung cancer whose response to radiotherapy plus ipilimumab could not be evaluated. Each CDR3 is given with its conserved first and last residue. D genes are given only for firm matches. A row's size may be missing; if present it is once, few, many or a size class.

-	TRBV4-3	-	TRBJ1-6	TGCGCCAGCAGCCAAGATGCGTTGTCACCCCTCCACTTT	CASSQDALSPLHF
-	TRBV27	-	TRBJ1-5	TGTGCCAGCAGCCTTGGCAATCAGCCCCAGCATTTT	CASSLGNQPQHF
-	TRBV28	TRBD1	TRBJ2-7	TGTGCCAGCAATGCAGGGGGCAGGGGGCAAGAGCAGTACTTC	CASNAGGRGQEQYF
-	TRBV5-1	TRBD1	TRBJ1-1	TGCGCCAGCAGCTTAACCGGGACAGGGGGCGCGGGCACTGAAGCTTTCTTT	CASSLTGTGGAGTEAFF
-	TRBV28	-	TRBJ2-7	TGTGCCAGCATGCAGGGGTCGCTCGAGCAGTACTTC	CASMQGSLEQYF
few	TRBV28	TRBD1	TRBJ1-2	TGTGCCAGCGTCCTACTTTTAGGACAGGGAGCTTGGGGCTACACCTTC	CASVLLLGQGAWGYTF
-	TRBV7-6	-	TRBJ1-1	TGTGCCAGCAGTCTCGGGGATGGGAACACTGAAGCTTTCTTT	CASSLGDGNTEAFF
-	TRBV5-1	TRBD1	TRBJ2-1	TGCGCCAGCAGCACCTCGTCCGGGACAGCGTACAATGAGCAGTTCTTC	CASSTSSGTAYNEQFF
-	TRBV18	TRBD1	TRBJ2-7	TGTGCCAGCTCATCTGGACAGGGGAGCTACGAGCAGTACTTC	CASSSGQGSYEQYF
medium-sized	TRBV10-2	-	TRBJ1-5	TGCGCCAGCAGTCCCCTAGGGACATTAAATCAGCCCCAGCATTTT	CASSPLGTLNQPQHF
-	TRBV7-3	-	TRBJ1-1	TGTGCCAGCAGTCAAACCACTGTAATGAACACTGAAGCTTTCTTT	CASSQTTVMNTEAFF
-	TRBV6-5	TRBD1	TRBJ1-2	TGTGCCAGCAGAACACCAGGGGGGATCAACTATGGCTACACCTTC	CASRTPGGINYGYTF
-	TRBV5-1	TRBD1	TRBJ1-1	TGCGCCAGCACCCCCGTCCAGGGGGCGGACACTGAAGCTTTCTTT	CASTPVQGADTEAFF
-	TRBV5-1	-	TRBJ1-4	TGCGCCAGCAGCCTAGGAACAGCGGGGGAAAAACTGTTTTTT	CASSLGTAGEKLFF
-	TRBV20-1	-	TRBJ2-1	TGCAGTCCAGAAATCGACAATGAGCAGTTCTTC	CSPEIDNEQFF
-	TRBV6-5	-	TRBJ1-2	TGTGCCAGCAGTGAACAGGTAGACTATGGCTACACCTTC	CASSEQVDYGYTF
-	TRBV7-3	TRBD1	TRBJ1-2	TGTGCCAGCAGCTCAACAGGGGACTATGGCTACACCTTC	CASSSTGDYGYTF
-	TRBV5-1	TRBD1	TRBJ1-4	TGCGCCAGCAGGTCGGACAGGGATGAAAAACTGTTTTTT	CASRSDRDEKLFF
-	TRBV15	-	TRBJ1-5	TGTGCCACCAGCAGAGTTGGGGCAGGGAGGAACCAGCCCCAGCATTTT	CATSRVGAGRNQPQHF
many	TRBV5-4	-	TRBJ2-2	TGTGCCACCCCTCGGCTAGCTGGGACCGGGGAGCTGTTTTTT	CATPRLAGTGELFF
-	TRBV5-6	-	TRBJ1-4	TGTGCCAGCAGCTCTACTACCGGGGGAACTAATGAAAAACTGTTTTTT	CASSSTTGGTNEKLFF
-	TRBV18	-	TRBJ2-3	TGTGCCAGCAGCTCATGGTTACTAGAGCGCACAGATACGCAGTATTTT	CASSSWLLERTDTQYF
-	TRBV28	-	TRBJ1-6	TGTGCCAGCAGTTCCAGGTTATATTCGCCCCTCCACTTT	CASSSRLYSPLHF
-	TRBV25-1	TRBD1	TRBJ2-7	TGTGCCAGCACGGGACAGTCGAGTTACGAGCAGTACTTC	CASTGQSSYEQYF
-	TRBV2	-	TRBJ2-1	TGTGCCAGCAGTGAAGACGGGATAGATTACAATGAGCAGTTCTTC	CASSEDGIDYNEQFF
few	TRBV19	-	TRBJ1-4	TGTGCCAGTAGTACGGTGGCGAGGTATAAAAAACTGTTTTTT	CASSTVARYKKLFF
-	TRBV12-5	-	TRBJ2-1	TGTGCTAGTGGTTTGGTACCCGATGGGAGAAGCTCCTACAATGAGCAGTTCTTC	CASGLVPDGRSSYNEQFF
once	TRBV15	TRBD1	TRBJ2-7	TGTGCCACCAGCGGTGGGGGGACAGGGGGCTTGAAAGAGCAGTACTTC	CATSGGGTGGLKEQYF
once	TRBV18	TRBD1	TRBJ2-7	TGTGCCAGCTCACCACCGAGTCGCCGGGACAGGGGCCGCGAGCAGTACTTC	CASSPPSRRDRGREQYF
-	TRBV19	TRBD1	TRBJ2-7	TGTGCCAGTAGTATCTGGACAGGGCCGACCTACGAGCAGTACTTC	CASSIWTGPTYEQYF
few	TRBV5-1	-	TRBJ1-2	TGCGCCAGCAGCGGAGGAGGAGGGAGGAGCTATGGCTACACCTTC	CASSGGGGRSYGYTF
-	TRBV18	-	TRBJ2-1	TGTGCCAGCTCACCTACCGAGGGCGGGATAGGGTTAGATGAGCAGTTCTTC	CASSPTEGGIGLDEQFF
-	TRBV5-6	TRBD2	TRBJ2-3	TGTGCCAGCAGCTCGACTAGCGGGGGCACAGATACGCAGTATTTT	CASSSTSGGTDTQYF
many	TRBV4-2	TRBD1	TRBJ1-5	TGTGCCAGCAGCCAGACAGGGAGTAGCAATCAGCCCCAGCATTTT	CASSQTGSSNQPQHF
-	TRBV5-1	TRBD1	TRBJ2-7	TGCGCCAGCAGAACCCCGGGACAGTCCTACGAGCAGTACTTC	CASRTPGQSYEQYF